The rows below give T cell receptor beta chains drawn from one sample of a study of cytomegalovirus exposure and HLA in healthy donors. The assay was immunoSEQ multiplex PCR, and TCRdb's table has in-frame clones only and misses some. Of about 160,000 clones listed, roughly 80% are singletons. The specimen sequenced was PBMCs. These receptors all stem from a man aged 30 to 39 in good health and CMV-seropositive. Each CDR3 is given with its conserved first and last residue. The D gene is left open where the match is weak. Some rows have no size entry. The others give once, few or many, or a class for an expanded clone.

D: TRBD1
J: TRBJ2-7
size: .
V: TRBV28
CDR3: CASLRDRGHEQYF
DNA: TGTGCCAGCCTCCGGGACAGGGGTCACGAGCAGTACTTC

D: .
J: TRBJ2-7
size: .
V: TRBV4-3
CDR3: CASSRTTEERQYF
DNA: TGCGCCAGCAGCCGGACTACCGAAGAACGGCAGTACTTC

D: TRBD2
J: TRBJ2-1
size: .
V: TRBV5-1
CDR3: CASSLGLAGGVYNEQFF
DNA: TGCGCCAGCAGCTTGGGCCTAGCGGGGGGGGTGTACAATGAGCAGTTCTTC

D: .
J: TRBJ2-2
size: .
V: TRBV5-4
CDR3: CASSRRGIRTRELFF
DNA: TGTGCCAGCAGCCGAAGGGGGATCAGGACCCGGGAGCTGTTTTTT

D: .
J: TRBJ1-2
size: few
V: TRBV28
CDR3: CASSLSGRGYTF
DNA: TGTGCCAGCAGTCTTAGCGGCAGAGGCTACACCTTC

D: TRBD2
J: TRBJ2-1
size: .
V: TRBV7-2
CDR3: CASSLAGREDEQFF
DNA: TGTGCCAGCAGCTTAGCAGGGAGGGAGGATGAGCAGTTCTTC

D: TRBD1
J: TRBJ2-3
size: .
V: TRBV5-4
CDR3: CASSRPGQGSHTQYF
DNA: TGTGCCAGCAGCCGCCCCGGACAGGGGTCACATACGCAGTATTTT

D: .
J: TRBJ1-2
size: .
V: TRBV30
CDR3: CAWLPLGAGYTF
DNA: TGTGCCTGGTTACCCCTGGGGGCTGGCTACACCTTC

D: .
J: TRBJ2-7
size: few
V: TRBV5-4
CDR3: CASSFGGLPNKYF
DNA: TGTGCCAGCAGCTTTGGTGGGCTTCCCAATAAGTACTTC

D: .
J: TRBJ2-5
size: .
V: TRBV5-4
CDR3: CASSPTATGSQYF
DNA: TGTGCCAGCAGCCCGACTGCGACTGGGTCCCAGTACTTC

D: TRBD2
J: TRBJ2-1
size: .
V: TRBV5-1
CDR3: CASSLASGGYGVHEQFF
DNA: TGCGCCAGCAGCTTGGCCAGCGGGGGCTACGGGGTGCATGAGCAGTTCTTC

D: .
J: TRBJ1-2
size: .
V: TRBV7-2
CDR3: CASSPDYGYTF
DNA: TGTGCCAGCAGCCCCGACTATGGCTACACCTTC

D: .
J: TRBJ2-1
size: once
V: TRBV2
CDR3: CASSLGQNNEQFF
DNA: TGTGCCAGCAGTCTTGGACAGAACAATGAGCAGTTCTTC

D: .
J: TRBJ1-5
size: .
V: TRBV27
CDR3: CASSPRNQPQHF
DNA: TGTGCCAGCAGTCCGAGGAATCAGCCCCAGCATTTT

D: TRBD1
J: TRBJ2-5
size: .
V: TRBV7-8
CDR3: CASSSGQGGLQETQYF
DNA: TGTGCCAGCAGCTCCGGACAGGGCGGTTTACAAGAGACCCAGTACTTC

D: .
J: TRBJ2-7
size: .
V: TRBV29-1
CDR3: CSVATAYEQYF
DNA: TGCAGCGTTGCGACAGCCTACGAGCAGTACTTC

D: .
J: TRBJ2-2
size: .
V: TRBV4-3
CDR3: CASSRNRVNTGELFF
DNA: TGCGCCAGCAGCCGTAACAGAGTTAACACCGGGGAGCTGTTTTTT

D: .
J: TRBJ1-2
size: .
V: TRBV18
CDR3: CASSPPSGWGYGYTF
DNA: TGTGCCAGCTCACCACCCAGCGGGTGGGGATATGGCTACACCTTC

D: .
J: TRBJ1-4
size: .
V: TRBV2
CDR3: CASSETSQGGKLFF
DNA: TGTGCCAGCAGCGAGACATCCCAAGGGGGAAAACTGTTTTTT

D: TRBD1
J: TRBJ1-2
size: .
V: TRBV19
CDR3: CASTRTGIDYGYTF
DNA: TGTGCCAGTACCAGGACAGGGATCGACTATGGCTACACCTTC

D: .
J: TRBJ2-7
size: .
V: TRBV5-6
CDR3: CASSLGPTVYEQYF
DNA: TGTGCCAGCAGCTTGGGGCCGACAGTCTACGAGCAGTACTTC

D: .
J: TRBJ2-2
size: .
V: TRBV7-6
CDR3: CASSASRDWNTGELFF
DNA: TGTGCCAGCAGCGCCTCCCGGGACTGGAACACCGGGGAGCTGTTTTTT

D: TRBD2
J: TRBJ2-7
size: .
V: TRBV6-6
CDR3: CASSRTSGGKQYF
DNA: TGTGCCAGCAGCCGGACTAGCGGGGGCAAGCAGTACTTC

D: TRBD1
J: TRBJ2-1
size: .
V: TRBV6-6
CDR3: CASSNDRGNEQFF
DNA: TGTGCCAGCAGTAACGACAGGGGCAATGAGCAGTTCTTC

D: .
J: TRBJ1-2
size: few
V: TRBV28
CDR3: CASGAETGFGGYGYTF
DNA: TGTGCCAGCGGGGCGGAAACAGGGTTTGGGGGCTATGGCTACACCTTC

D: .
J: TRBJ2-7
size: medium-sized
V: TRBV10-3
CDR3: CAISESIGVSYEQYF
DNA: TGTGCCATCAGTGAGTCGATAGGGGTCTCCTACGAGCAGTACTTC

D: TRBD2
J: TRBJ2-1
size: few
V: TRBV18
CDR3: CASSHTTGERGGKDEQFF
DNA: TGTGCCAGCTCACACACCACGGGGGAGCGGGGGGGCAAGGATGAGCAGTTCTTC

D: TRBD1
J: TRBJ2-2
size: .
V: TRBV18
CDR3: CASSPKEDRGSGELFF
DNA: TGTGCCAGCTCACCAAAGGAGGACAGGGGCTCGGGGGAGCTGTTTTTT

D: TRBD1
J: TRBJ2-5
size: .
V: TRBV6-5
CDR3: CASRDWDRGGETQYF
DNA: TGTGCCAGCAGGGACTGGGACAGGGGGGGTGAGACCCAGTACTTC

D: .
J: TRBJ2-5
size: .
V: TRBV2
CDR3: CASRNTGTYQETQYF
DNA: TGTGCCAGCAGGAATACAGGGACCTACCAAGAGACCCAGTACTTC

D: .
J: TRBJ2-1
size: once
V: TRBV18
CDR3: CASSPGDGRVGEQFF
DNA: TGTGCCAGCTCACCAGGGGATGGCAGGGTAGGTGAGCAGTTCTTC

D: TRBD2
J: TRBJ2-5
size: .
V: TRBV6-6
CDR3: CASSRTSGGKQYF
DNA: TGTGCCAGCAGCCGGACTAGCGGGGGCAAGCAGTACTTC

D: TRBD1
J: TRBJ1-2
size: .
V: TRBV14
CDR3: CASSFRTGGYGYTF
DNA: TGTGCCAGCAGCTTCCGGACAGGGGGGTATGGCTACACCTTC

D: TRBD1
J: TRBJ2-7
size: .
V: TRBV19
CDR3: CASSLTGVSSYEQYF
DNA: TGTGCCAGTAGTCTGACAGGGGTCAGCTCCTACGAGCAGTACTTC

D: .
J: TRBJ1-5
size: .
V: TRBV11-2
CDR3: CASSPGGRQPQHF
DNA: TGTGCCAGCAGCCCAGGTGGTCGTCAGCCCCAGCATTTT

D: .
J: TRBJ1-1
size: .
V: TRBV7-9
CDR3: CASSPQGPTEAFF
DNA: TGTGCCAGCAGCCCTCAGGGGCCCACTGAAGCTTTCTTT

D: .
J: TRBJ1-3
size: .
V: TRBV27
CDR3: CASRFPARFSGNTIYF
DNA: TGTGCCAGCAGATTCCCCGCGCGGTTCTCTGGAAACACCATATATTTT

D: TRBD1
J: TRBJ1-1
size: once
V: TRBV11-3
CDR3: CASSLAGTGNTEAFF
DNA: TGTGCCAGCAGCTTAGCCGGGACAGGGAACACTGAAGCTTTCTTT

D: TRBD2
J: TRBJ2-1
size: once
V: TRBV19
CDR3: CASSRVTSGVSYNEQFF
DNA: TGTGCCAGTAGTAGGGTGACTAGCGGGGTCTCCTACAATGAGCAGTTCTTC

D: .
J: TRBJ1-5
size: .
V: TRBV19
CDR3: CAGGGGLSNQPQHF
DNA: TGTGCCGGGGGCGGAGGTCTGAGCAATCAGCCCCAGCATTTT

D: .
J: TRBJ1-6
size: once
V: TRBV4-1
CDR3: CASSQVVQGPNSNSPLHF
DNA: TGCGCCAGCAGCCAAGTTGTCCAGGGGCCAAATTCCAATTCACCCCTCCACTTT

D: .
J: TRBJ1-1
size: .
V: TRBV11-1
CDR3: CASSLAGAGSLEAFF
DNA: TGTGCCAGCAGCTTAGCGGGCGCGGGATCCCTTGAAGCTTTCTTT

D: TRBD1
J: TRBJ1-4
size: .
V: TRBV6-1
CDR3: CASSGPGQGAGNEKLFF
DNA: TGTGCCAGCAGTGGACCGGGACAGGGGGCTGGTAATGAAAAACTGTTTTTT

D: TRBD1
J: TRBJ2-3
size: .
V: TRBV5-4
CDR3: CASSWDRARLTDTQYF
DNA: TGTGCCAGCAGCTGGGACAGGGCGAGGTTGACAGATACGCAGTATTTT

D: .
J: TRBJ2-3
size: .
V: TRBV27
CDR3: CASSYEGQNTDTQYF
DNA: TGTGCCAGCAGTTATGAGGGTCAGAACACAGATACGCAGTATTTT

D: TRBD1
J: TRBJ2-6
size: .
V: TRBV19
CDR3: CASSRVRDRTSGANVLTF
DNA: TGTGCCAGTAGTAGGGTCAGGGACAGAACTTCTGGGGCCAACGTCCTGACTTTC

D: .
J: TRBJ1-5
size: .
V: TRBV30
CDR3: CAWNLEGNQPQHF
DNA: TGTGCCTGGAACCTAGAGGGAAATCAGCCCCAGCATTTT

D: .
J: TRBJ1-1
size: .
V: TRBV5-1
CDR3: CASSFSGTEAFF
DNA: TGCGCCAGCAGCTTCTCGGGGACTGAAGCTTTCTTT

D: TRBD1
J: TRBJ2-2
size: .
V: TRBV19
CDR3: CATKGQGSTGELFF
DNA: TGTGCCACCAAGGGACAGGGAAGCACCGGGGAGCTGTTTTTT

D: .
J: TRBJ2-7
size: .
V: TRBV9
CDR3: CASSVLDSPYEQYF
DNA: TGTGCCAGCAGCGTTCTGGACAGCCCATACGAGCAGTACTTC

D: TRBD2
J: TRBJ2-5
size: .
V: TRBV5-1
CDR3: CASSLFLAGAQETQYF
DNA: TGCGCCAGCAGCTTGTTCCTAGCGGGGGCACAAGAGACCCAGTACTTC